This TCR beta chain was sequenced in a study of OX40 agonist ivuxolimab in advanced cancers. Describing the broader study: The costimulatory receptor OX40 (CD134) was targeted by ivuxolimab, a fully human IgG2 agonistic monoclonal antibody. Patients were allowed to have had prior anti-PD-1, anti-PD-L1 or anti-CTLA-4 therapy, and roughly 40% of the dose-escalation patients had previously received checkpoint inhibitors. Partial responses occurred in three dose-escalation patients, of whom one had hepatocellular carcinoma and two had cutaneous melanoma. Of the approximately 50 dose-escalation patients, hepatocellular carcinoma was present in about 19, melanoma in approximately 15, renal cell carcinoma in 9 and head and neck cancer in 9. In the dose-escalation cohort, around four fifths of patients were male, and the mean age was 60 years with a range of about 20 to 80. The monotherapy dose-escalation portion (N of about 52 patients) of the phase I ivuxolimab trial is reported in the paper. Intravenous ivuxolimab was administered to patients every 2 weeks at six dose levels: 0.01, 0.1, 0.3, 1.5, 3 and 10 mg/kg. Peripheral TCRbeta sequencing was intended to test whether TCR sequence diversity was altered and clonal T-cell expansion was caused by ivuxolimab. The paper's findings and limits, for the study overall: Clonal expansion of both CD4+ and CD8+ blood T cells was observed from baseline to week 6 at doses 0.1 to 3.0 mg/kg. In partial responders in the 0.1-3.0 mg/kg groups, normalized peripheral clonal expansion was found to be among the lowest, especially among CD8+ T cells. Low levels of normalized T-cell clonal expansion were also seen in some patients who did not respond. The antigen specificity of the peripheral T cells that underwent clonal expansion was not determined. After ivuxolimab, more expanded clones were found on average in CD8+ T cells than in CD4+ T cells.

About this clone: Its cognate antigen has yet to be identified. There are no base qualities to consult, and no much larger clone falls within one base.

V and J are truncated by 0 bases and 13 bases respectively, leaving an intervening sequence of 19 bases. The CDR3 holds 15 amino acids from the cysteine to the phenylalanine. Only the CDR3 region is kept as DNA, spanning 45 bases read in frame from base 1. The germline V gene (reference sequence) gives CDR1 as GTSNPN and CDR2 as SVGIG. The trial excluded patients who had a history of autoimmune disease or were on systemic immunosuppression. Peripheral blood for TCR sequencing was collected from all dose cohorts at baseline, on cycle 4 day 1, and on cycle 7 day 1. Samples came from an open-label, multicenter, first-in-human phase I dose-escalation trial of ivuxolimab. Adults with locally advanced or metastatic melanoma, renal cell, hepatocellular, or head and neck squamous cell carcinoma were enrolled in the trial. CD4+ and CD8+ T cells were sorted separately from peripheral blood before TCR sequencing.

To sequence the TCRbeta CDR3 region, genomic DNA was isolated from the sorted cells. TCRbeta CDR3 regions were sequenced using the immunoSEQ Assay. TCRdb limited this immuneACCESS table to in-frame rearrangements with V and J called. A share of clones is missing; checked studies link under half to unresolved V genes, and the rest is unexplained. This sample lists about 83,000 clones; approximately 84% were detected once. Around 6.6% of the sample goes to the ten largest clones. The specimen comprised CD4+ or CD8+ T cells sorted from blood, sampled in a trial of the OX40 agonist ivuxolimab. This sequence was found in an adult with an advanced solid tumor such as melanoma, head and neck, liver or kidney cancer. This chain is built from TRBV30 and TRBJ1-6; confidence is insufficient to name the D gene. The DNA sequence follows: TGTGCCTGGAGTGTACATGCGGAGGGTCTGCGTCCCCTCCACTTT. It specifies CAWSVHAEGLRPLHF.